The entry below describes one T cell receptor (beta chain). The antigen remains unidentified. The data stem from a study of cytomegalovirus exposure and HLA in healthy donors. The CDR3 is 17 residues long. V shed 2 bases and J shed 1 base, with 17 bases lying between them. Germline CDR1 LGHNT, CDR2 FRNRAP. PCR was performed using 60 Vbeta and 13 Jbeta primers. Using immunoSEQ multiplex PCR, the repertoire was profiled, and TCRdb retains in-frame clones only, with some absent. The sample consists of over 90,000 clones, 70% to 90% of them appearing once. Findings and limits, study-wide: CMV serostatus was the sole immune exposure information available.

The clonotype comes from a middle-aged man in good health and CMV-seronegative. Sequenced material: PBMCs. The chain links TRBV12-5 to TRBJ1-1; possible D gene TRBD1, 6 bases. The CDR3 bases are TGTGCTAGTGGTTTGATCCCAGGGGATTGGTCGAACACTGAAGCTTTCTTT. Its translation: CASGLIPGDWSNTEAFF. Complete variable domain (other parts from reference TRBV12-5 and TRBJ1-1): DARVTQTPRHKVTEMGQEVTMRCQPILGHNTVFWYRQTMMQGLELLAYFRNRAPLDDSGMPKDRFSAEMPDATLATLKIQPSEPRDSAVYFCASGLIPGDWSNTEAFFGQGTRLTVV.